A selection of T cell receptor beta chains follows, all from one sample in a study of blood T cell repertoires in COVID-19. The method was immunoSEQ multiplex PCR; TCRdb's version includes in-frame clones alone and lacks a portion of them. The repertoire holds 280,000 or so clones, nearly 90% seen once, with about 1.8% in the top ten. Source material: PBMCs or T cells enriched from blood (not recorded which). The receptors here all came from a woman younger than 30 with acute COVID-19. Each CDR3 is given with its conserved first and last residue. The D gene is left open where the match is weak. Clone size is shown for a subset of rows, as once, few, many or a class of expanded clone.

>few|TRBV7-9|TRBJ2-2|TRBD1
CASSHPGTEAGELFF
TGTGCCAGCAGCCACCCCGGGACAGAAGCAGGGGAGCTGTTTTTT
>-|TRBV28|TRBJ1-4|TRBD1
CASSLDRTNEKLFF
TGTGCCAGCAGTTTGGACAGGACTAATGAAAAACTGTTTTTT
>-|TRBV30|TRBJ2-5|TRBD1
CAWTRGSKQETQYF
TGTGCCTGGACCAGGGGGAGTAAACAAGAGACCCAGTACTTC
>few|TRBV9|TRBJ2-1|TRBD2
CASSVAGTSASYNEQFF
TGTGCCAGCAGCGTCGCCGGGACTAGCGCAAGCTACAATGAGCAGTTCTTC
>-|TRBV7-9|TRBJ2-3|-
CASSLPGGRSTDTQYF
TGTGCCAGCAGCCTACCCGGGGGTCGGAGTACAGATACGCAGTATTTT
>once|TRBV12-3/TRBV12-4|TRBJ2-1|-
CASSLDRVSEQFF
TGTGCCAGCAGTTTAGACAGGGTAAGCGAGCAGTTCTTC
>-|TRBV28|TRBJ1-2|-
CASSFSQGRGYTF
TGTGCCAGCAGCTTTTCCCAGGGCCGCGGCTACACCTTC
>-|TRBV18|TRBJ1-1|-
CASSPISGMNTEAFF
TGTGCCAGCTCACCGATTTCCGGGATGAACACTGAAGCTTTCTTT
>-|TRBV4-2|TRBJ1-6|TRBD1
CASSHTDRTGSPLHF
TGTGCCAGCAGCCATACGGACAGGACTGGATCACCCCTCCACTTT
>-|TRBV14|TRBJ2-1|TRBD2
CASSQATSGRNEQFF
TGTGCCAGCAGCCAAGCGACTAGCGGGAGAAATGAGCAGTTCTTC
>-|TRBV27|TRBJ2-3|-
CASSRGAASTDTQYF
TGTGCCAGCAGCCGGGGAGCGGCTAGCACAGATACGCAGTATTTT
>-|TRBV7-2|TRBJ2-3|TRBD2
CASSLWSGVTDTQYF
TGTGCCAGCAGCTTATGGAGCGGGGTCACAGATACGCAGTATTTT
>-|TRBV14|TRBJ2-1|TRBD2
CASSPGGGDEQFF
TGTGCCAGCAGCCCGGGAGGTGGGGATGAGCAGTTCTTC
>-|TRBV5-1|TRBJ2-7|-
CASSLDTGYEQYF
TGCGCCAGCAGCTTGGATACAGGGTACGAGCAGTACTTC
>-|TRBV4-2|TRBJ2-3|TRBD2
CASSRWAAGAHWENTQYF
TGTGCCAGCAGCAGGTGGGCAGCGGGAGCCCATTGGGAAAATACGCAGTATTTT
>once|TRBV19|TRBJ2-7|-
CASSATAPSYEQYF
TGTGCCAGTAGTGCAACAGCTCCTTCCTACGAGCAGTACTTC
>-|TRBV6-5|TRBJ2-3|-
CASSYSGGTGPDTQYF
TGTGCCAGCAGTTACTCGGGCGGGACGGGCCCAGATACGCAGTATTTT
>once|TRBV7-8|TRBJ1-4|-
CASSLGTGSTNEKLFF
TGTGCCAGCAGCTTAGGTACAGGCTCAACTAATGAAAAACTGTTTTTT
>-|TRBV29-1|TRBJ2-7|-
CSVEVSSYEQYF
TGCAGCGTTGAGGTGAGCTCCTACGAGCAGTACTTC
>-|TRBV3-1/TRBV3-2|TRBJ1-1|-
CASSQTPTVNTEAFF
TGTGCCAGCAGCCAAACCCCCACAGTGAACACTGAAGCTTTCTTT
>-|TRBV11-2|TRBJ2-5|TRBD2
CATSPGLPSSTQYF
TGTGCCACGTCACCGGGACTACCTTCTTCGACCCAGTACTTC
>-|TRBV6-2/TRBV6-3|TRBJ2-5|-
CASSYSAPVGREQETQYF
TGTGCCAGCAGTTACTCGGCTCCTGTCGGGCGGGAACAAGAGACCCAGTACTTC
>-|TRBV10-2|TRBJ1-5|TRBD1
CASSSDRDLAQPQHF
TGCGCCAGCAGCTCGGACAGGGATCTAGCTCAGCCCCAGCATTTT
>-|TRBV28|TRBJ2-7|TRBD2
CASSPGRAGAEQYF
TGTGCCAGCAGCCCCGGGAGAGCGGGAGCAGAGCAGTACTTC
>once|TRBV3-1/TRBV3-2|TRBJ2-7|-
CASSLAVAEQYF
TGTGCCAGCAGCCTCGCGGTTGCCGAGCAGTACTTC
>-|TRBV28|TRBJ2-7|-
CASSYGPGVYEQYF
TGTGCCAGCAGTTACGGGCCCGGGGTCTACGAGCAGTACTTC
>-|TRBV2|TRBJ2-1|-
CASSLPYNEQFF
TGTGCCAGCAGTCTTCCCTACAATGAGCAGTTCTTC
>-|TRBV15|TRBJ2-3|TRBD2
CATSQGYGLALTDTQYF
TGTGCCACCAGCCAAGGGTATGGACTAGCCCTCACAGATACGCAGTATTTT
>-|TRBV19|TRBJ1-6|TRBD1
CASSILPGQYNSPLHF
TGTGCCAGTAGTATCCTACCGGGACAGTATAATTCACCCCTCCACTTT
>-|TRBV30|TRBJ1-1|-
CAYSNDMNTEAFF
TGTGCCTACTCGAACGACATGAACACTGAAGCTTTCTTT
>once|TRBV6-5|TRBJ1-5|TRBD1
CASSPSGQSNQPQHF
TGTGCCAGCAGTCCCTCGGGACAGAGCAATCAGCCCCAGCATTTT
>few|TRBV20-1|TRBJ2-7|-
CSASEVGLAYEQYF
TGCAGTGCTAGTGAGGTGGGACTTGCCTACGAGCAGTACTTC
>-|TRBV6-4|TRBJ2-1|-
CASSESFWRDEQFF
TGTGCCAGCAGTGAAAGTTTCTGGCGGGATGAGCAGTTCTTC
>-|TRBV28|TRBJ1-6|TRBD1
CASSYPGTGGNSPLHF
TGTGCCAGCAGTTACCCAGGGACAGGGGGTAATTCACCCCTCCACTTT
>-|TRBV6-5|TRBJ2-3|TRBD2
CASRIAGDRTDTQYF
TGTGCCAGCAGAATAGCGGGAGATCGTACAGATACGCAGTATTTT
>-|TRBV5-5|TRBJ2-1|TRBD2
CASSLWTSDNNEQFF
TGTGCCAGCAGCTTGTGGACTAGCGATAACAATGAGCAGTTCTTC
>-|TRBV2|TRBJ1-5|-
CASSDEVSNQPQHF
TGTGCCAGCAGTGATGAGGTGAGCAATCAGCCCCAGCATTTT
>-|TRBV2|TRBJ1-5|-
CASSGREVGNQPQHF
TGTGCCAGCAGTGGTCGGGAGGTTGGCAATCAGCCCCAGCATTTT
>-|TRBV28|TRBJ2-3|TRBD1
CASSLEGQDTDTQYF
TGTGCCAGCAGTTTAGAGGGACAGGACACAGATACGCAGTATTTT
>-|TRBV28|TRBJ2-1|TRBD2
CASSLAGGGNEQFF
TGTGCCAGCAGTCTAGCGGGAGGGGGCAATGAGCAGTTCTTC
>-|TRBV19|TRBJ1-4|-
CASSIAGATNEKLFF
TGTGCCAGTAGTATTGCGGGTGCAACTAATGAAAAACTGTTTTTT
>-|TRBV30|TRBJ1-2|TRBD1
CAWSVLKQGYYGYTF
TGTGCCTGGAGTGTATTGAAACAGGGGTATTATGGCTACACCTTC
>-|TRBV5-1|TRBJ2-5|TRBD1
CASSSGQGRSETQYF
TGCGCCAGCAGCTCTGGACAGGGACGGTCAGAGACCCAGTACTTC
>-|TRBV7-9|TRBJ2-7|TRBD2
CASSAFPSGQVYEQYF
TGTGCCAGCTCCGCGTTCCCTAGCGGGCAAGTCTACGAGCAGTACTTC
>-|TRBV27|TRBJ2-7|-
CASSAYREGYEQYF
TGTGCCAGCAGTGCCTACAGGGAGGGCTACGAGCAGTACTTC
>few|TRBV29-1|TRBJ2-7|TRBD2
CSVPLAGLPGEQYF
TGCAGCGTTCCCCTAGCGGGACTCCCGGGGGAGCAGTACTTC
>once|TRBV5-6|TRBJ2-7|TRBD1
CASSSDRGSYEQYF
TGTGCCAGCAGCTCGGACAGGGGGTCCTACGAGCAGTACTTC
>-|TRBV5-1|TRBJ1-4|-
CASSKRQNEKLFF
TGCGCCAGCAGCAAAAGACAGAATGAAAAACTGTTTTTT
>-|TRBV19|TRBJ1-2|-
CASSIGHNYGYTF
TGTGCCAGTAGTATAGGGCATAACTATGGCTACACCTTC
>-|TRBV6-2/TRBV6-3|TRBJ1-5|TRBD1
CASSFGQGGQPQHF
TGTGCCAGCAGTTTCGGACAGGGCGGGCAGCCCCAGCATTTT
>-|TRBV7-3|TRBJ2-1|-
CASSLGSGKENEQFF
TGTGCCAGCAGCTTAGGTTCCGGGAAGGAAAATGAGCAGTTCTTC
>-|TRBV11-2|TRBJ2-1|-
CASTRPDSLNNEQFF
TGTGCCAGCACCCGCCCGGACAGTCTAAACAATGAGCAGTTCTTC
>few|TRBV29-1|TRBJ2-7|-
CSVSKTGQNYEQYF
TGCAGCGTTTCCAAGACAGGTCAGAACTACGAGCAGTACTTC